This passage covers 10 T cell receptor beta chains from one sample sequenced in a study of blood T cell repertoires in COVID-19. Assay used: immunoSEQ multiplex PCR; TCRdb lists only in-frame clones, some missing. The sample carries some 200,000 clones, more than 75% recorded once. The material sequenced was peripheral blood. The source of these receptors is a man aged 40-55 years with active or convalescent COVID-19.

The V and J genes are TRBV19 and TRBJ2-7; TRBD1 matches 10 bases. Germline trimming cut 5 bases from V and 4 bases from J; bases unmatched to any gene: 5. CDR3 length: 14 amino acids. CDR1 is LNHDA and CDR2 is SQIVND in the germline V gene (reference sequence). The CDR3 DNA reads as TGTGCCAGTAGTCCACGGACAGGGGGGTACGAGCAGTACTTC. Protein: CASSPRTGGYEQYF.

DNA of the CDR3: TGCGCCAGCAGCTTGGACGGACAGGGGGGCGGCTACACCTTC. Its translation is CASSLDGQGGGYTF. The chain joins TRBV5-1 to TRBJ1-2; 10 bases align to TRBD1. Germline V gene lookup returns CDR1 SGHRS and CDR2 YFSETQ. The CDR3 totals 14 residues. V gave up 0 bases and J gave up 8 bases; unmatched junction bases: 4.

Only one count was recorded for this clone. This chain joins TRBV3-1 (or the pseudogene TRBV3-2) and TRBJ1-5; TRBD1 agrees at 9 bases. In germline, CDR1 is LGHDT, CDR2 YNNKEL (reference sequence). The CDR3 contains 17 residues. Losses at the gene ends were 4 bases for V and 2 bases for J; bases not matched to a gene: 9. The CDR3 protein is CASSPRTGEAGNQPQHF. The DNA of the CDR3 is TGTGCCAGCAGCCCAAGGACAGGGGAGGCGGGCAATCAGCCCCAGCATTTT.

This chain uses TRBV5-1 with TRBJ2-5; 8 nucleotides align to TRBD1. Looked up from germline, CDR1 is SGHRS and CDR2 is YFSETQ. The CDR3 extends over 13 amino acids. J was trimmed by 5 bases and V by 4 bases; bases with no gene match: 4. CDR3 region: CASSEDRAETQYF. The CDR3, as DNA: TGCGCCAGCAGCGAGGACAGGGCTGAGACCCAGTACTTC.

This sequence joins TRBV5-8 and TRBJ1-3; no definite D call. The CDR3 length is 14 residues. V was clipped by 4 bases and J by 12 bases, with 20 bases between them. CDR1 and CDR2 from the germline V gene are SGHTS and YDEGEE. The CDR3 region has the DNA TGTGCCAGCAGCCACAAGGGAAGGACCGGGAACATATATTTT. It codes for CASSHKGRTGNIYF.

The J gene is TRBJ2-1, the V gene TRBV7-3, with D perhaps matching TRBD1 (6 bases). V was pared by 3 bases and J by 5 bases, with 8 bases between. The CDR3 consists of 13 residues. Germline CDR1 is SGHTA and CDR2 is FQGTGA. The CDR3 loop reads CASSFGQNNEQFF. The CDR3 coding sequence is TGTGCCAGCAGCTTCGGACAGAACAATGAGCAGTTCTTC.

This clone was picked up one time. This chain uses TRBV18 with TRBJ1-4; D is ambiguous. The CDR3 runs 16 residues. The V gene's germline CDR1 is KGHSH and CDR2 LQKENI. V was cut by 1 base and J by 2 bases, with 11 bases left in between. CDR3 loop: CASSPQWGGTNEKLFF. The CDR3 DNA reads as TGTGCCAGCTCACCACAGTGGGGAGGTACTAATGAAAAACTGTTTTTT.

V gene TRBV2 combines with J gene TRBJ2-3, with 10 bases fitting TRBD1. From germline, CDR1 is SNHLY and CDR2 FYNNEI. Trimming at V came to 8 bases and at J to 5 bases, leaving 1 base not matched to a gene. This CDR3 is built from 12 residues. CDR3 loop: CASGDRGDTQYF. The CDR3 DNA sequence: TGTGCCAGCGGGGACAGGGGAGATACGCAGTATTTT.

This chain uses TRBV30 with TRBJ2-7; the D is unclear. Germline V gene lookup returns CDR1 GTSNPN and CDR2 SVGIG (reference sequence). The CDR3 is 13 amino acids. The V end was cut by 3 bases, the J end by 2 bases, with 11 bases between. CDR3 DNA sequence: TGTGCCTGGAGCCTTTCAGTTACCTACGAGCAGTACTTC. Translation gives CAWSLSVTYEQYF.

There are a few counts of this clone. The genes are TRBV29-1 and TRBJ1-3; D unclear. The CDR3 consists of 17 residues. Germline loops: CDR1 SQVTM, CDR2 ANQGSEA. V was cut by 5 bases and J by 0 bases, with 20 bases left in between. In nucleotides, the CDR3 is TGCAGCGTTAGGTGGCGAGAGGGCCCATCCTCTGGAAACACCATATATTTT. Its translation: CSVRWREGPSSGNTIYF. Filled out from reference TRBV29-1 and TRBJ1-3, the complete variable domain reads SAVISQKPSRDICQRGTSLTIQCQVDSQVTMMFWYRQQPGQSLTLIATANQGSEATYESGFVIDKFPISRPNLTFSTLTVSNMSPEDSSIYLCSVRWREGPSSGNTIYFGEGSWLTVV.